One T cell receptor (beta chain) is described in this entry. This sample is part of a study of OX40 agonist ivuxolimab in advanced cancers. Between the trimmed V and J ends, which lost 6 bases and 4 bases, there was a span of 13 bases. Germline loops: CDR1 LNHDA, CDR2 SQIVND (reference sequence). The CDR3 runs 14 residues. Measured with immunoSEQ multiplex PCR; TCRdb has only the in-frame clones, and not every one. The sample holds about 65,000 clones, around 80% seen once. This specimen was CD4+ or CD8+ T cells sorted from blood, taken in a trial of the OX40 agonist ivuxolimab. J is TRBJ1-3 and V is TRBV19, with a weak D call TRBD1 (5 bases). This receptor was taken from an adult with an advanced solid tumor such as melanoma, head and neck, liver or kidney cancer. In nucleotides, the CDR3 is TGTGCCAGTAGGGCGGGACGCTCGGGAAACACCATATATTTT. This codes for CASRAGRSGNTIYF. Together with reference TRBV19 and TRBJ1-3, the CDR3 gives the full variable domain: DGGITQSPKYLFRKEGQNVTLSCEQNLNHDAMYWYRQDPGQGLRLIYYSQIVNDFQKGDIAEGYSVSREKKESFPLTVTSAQKNPTAFYLCASRAGRSGNTIYFGEGSWLTVV.